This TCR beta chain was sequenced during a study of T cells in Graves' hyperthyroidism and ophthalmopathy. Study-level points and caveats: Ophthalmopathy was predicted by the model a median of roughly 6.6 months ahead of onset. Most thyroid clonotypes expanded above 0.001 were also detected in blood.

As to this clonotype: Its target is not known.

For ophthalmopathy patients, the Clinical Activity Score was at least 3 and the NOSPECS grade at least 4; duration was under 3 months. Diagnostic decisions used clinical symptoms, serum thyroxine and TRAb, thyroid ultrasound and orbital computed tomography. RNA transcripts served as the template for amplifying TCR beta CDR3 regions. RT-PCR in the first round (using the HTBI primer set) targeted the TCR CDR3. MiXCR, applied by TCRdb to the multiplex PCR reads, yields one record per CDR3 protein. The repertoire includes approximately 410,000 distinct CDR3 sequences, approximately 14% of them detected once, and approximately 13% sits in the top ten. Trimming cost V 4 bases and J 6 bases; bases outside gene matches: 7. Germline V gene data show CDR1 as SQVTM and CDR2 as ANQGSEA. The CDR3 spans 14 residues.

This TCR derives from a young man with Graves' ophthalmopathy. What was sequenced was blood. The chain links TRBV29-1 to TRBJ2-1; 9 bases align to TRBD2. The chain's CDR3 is CSVVGAGGRNEQFF. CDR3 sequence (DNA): TGCAGCGTTGTGGGTGCGGGGGGGCGCAATGAGCAGTTCTTC.